This section outlines one T cell receptor beta chain sequence together with its context. Which antigen it targets is not known. Base-call qualities are not available, and no considerably larger clone is one nucleotide away. Participants in the prospective study were aged roughly 18 to 100 years, lived in about two dozen United States geographic areas, and enrolled through a virtual design. In the prospective study, participants were assigned to cohorts based on the clinical history participants reported in a screening survey and a study questionnaire. For ImmuneRACE Cohort 3, a participant was defined as recovered based on two consecutive negative NP/OP PCR tests, clearance by a healthcare professional, or resolution of symptoms. In the prospective study, whole blood, serum and a nasopharyngeal or oropharyngeal swab were collected from each participant by mobile phlebotomists. Additional blood draws and questionnaires over an approximately two-month period could optionally be provided by prospective study participants. Before DNA extraction, blood samples from the prospective study were shipped at room temperature or frozen.

From a lookup of the germline V gene, CDR1 and CDR2 are SGHDT and YYEEEE. Relative to germline, V is 0 bases shorter and J is 4 bases shorter, with 14 bases between their ends. The CDR3 has 15 amino acids, counting the end cysteine and phenylalanine. Of the read, only the CDR3 DNA is kept; its 45 bases are in frame from base 1. This entry is derived from a study of blood T cell repertoires in COVID-19 (TCRdb year 2020). About the full investigation: The collaborator samples originated in the United States, Italy and Spain and spanned the acute and convalescent phases of COVID-19. The material from the prospective study consisted of cDNA or gDNA derived from T cells, B-cell-depleted T cells, or PBMCs. Samples were obtained from the ongoing ImmuneRACE study (first 160 participants) and from over 1,000 subjects provided by 6 global collaborators. Where HLA class I and class II types were available, the types were taken from metadata supplied by the sample provider, not from assay-based typing. A freely available public database, intended as a resource for researchers studying the immune response to SARS-CoV-2, is where the repertoires were released. A de-identified subject ID, COVID-19 status, age in years and sex were almost always included in the sample metadata. Subjects who had been exposed to COVID-19, were actively infected with it, or had recovered from it provided the deeply sampled blood TCRbeta repertoires that made up the dataset.

Beyond this particular receptor, the publication reports: The amount of clinical and demographic metadata varied by source and participant and was provided uncurated.

TCRbeta CDR3 regions were amplified from genomic DNA by means of the immunoSEQ Assay, a bias-controlled multiplex PCR. Regarding the original processing steps: The number of nucleated cells in each sample was estimated by amplification of reference gene primers within the assay. To quantify the absolute abundance of each unique TCRbeta CDR3 rearrangement, sequence reads were collapsed and filtered. For each sample, productive Simpson clonality was calculated by taking the square root of Simpson's diversity index across productive rearrangements. TCRdb mirrors the immuneACCESS table, restricted to in-frame sequences. Some clones are absent from its copies; in checked studies, under half trace to an unresolved V gene, and the reason for the others is unknown. The V and J calls and clone size come from that table; D and trimming were worked out from the DNA. Across this sample there are approximately 300,000 clones, with approximately 92% seen only once. The leading ten clones occupy 15% to 20% of the sample.

This clonotype was sampled from a woman aged 30 to 39 who had recovered from COVID-19. The sequenced sample consisted of PBMCs or T cells enriched from blood (not recorded which). This receptor chain uses TRBV5-6 and TRBJ2-7; the D gene is possibly TRBD1, with 6 bases matching. The nucleotide sequence reads as follows: TGTGCCAGCAGCTTGGCCCTGACAGGAGATTACGAGCAGTACTTC. The encoded protein is CASSLALTGDYEQYF.